This T cell receptor beta chain originates from a study of tumor and adjacent non-tumor tissue in lung cancer. Study-level information: On average, productive TCRbeta reads reached some 4.4 million per sample.

TCRbeta libraries were built with three rounds of nested PCR, modified from ARM-PCR. TCRdb reprocessed the multiplex PCR reads via MiXCR and lists one record per CDR3 protein. This table holds approximately 75,000 distinct CDR3 sequences, around four fifths found once. RNA was extracted from bulk tissue without any cell sorting. Between August and November 2014, newly diagnosed, chemotherapy-naive lung cancer patients underwent thoracic surgery in China. The germline V gene encodes CDR1 MDHEN and CDR2 SYDVKM. This CDR3 comprises 14 residues. Study-wide points: Significantly higher TCR diversity was found in tumor than normal lung. Tumor repertoires had a smaller top 100 clone share than normal lung.

Points on this clonotype: Its antigen is undetermined. One junction end disagrees with the germline gene, perhaps due to a read error.

The sample was lung tumor tissue. The TCR comes from a woman aged 45-65 years with non-small cell lung cancer. The chain carries TRBV28 and TRBJ2-2, with 8 bases fitting TRBD2. CDR3 region: CASSPTSAAGEVFF. The CDR3 coding sequence is TGCGCCAGCAGTCCGACTAGCGCGGCCGGGGAGGTGTTTTTC.